One T cell receptor (beta chain) is described in this entry. This record belongs to a study of blood T cell repertoires in COVID-19. As for the study in general: Both acute and convalescent COVID-19 samples were obtained from the United States, Italy and Spain. PBMCs, B-cell-depleted T cells, or T cells were the source of the cDNA or gDNA that made up the material.

Sequencing was performed with immunoSEQ multiplex PCR; in TCRdb, only in-frame clones are kept and a portion is missing. The sample carries approximately 150,000 clones, roughly nine tenths recorded once. CDR3 length: 16 amino acids. CDR1 and CDR2 from the germline V gene are SNHLY and FYNNEI. The V segment lost 6 bases and the J segment 1 base; nucleotides outside the gene matches: 9. The sample consisted of peripheral blood. The gene calls are TRBV2 and TRBJ2-5, with 9 bases that match TRBD1. This sequence was found in a man in his fifties or sixties with active or convalescent COVID-19. The CDR3 protein is CASSEHRGLSQETQYF. DNA of the CDR3: TGTGCCAGCAGCGAGCACAGGGGGCTATCCCAAGAGACCCAGTACTTC.